The 27 T cell receptor beta chains in this list originate from one sample, sequenced in a study of blood T cell repertoires in COVID-19. The data were produced by immunoSEQ multiplex PCR, yet TCRdb's version contains in-frame clones alone and is incomplete. There are about 260,000 clones in the sample; approximately 89% occur only once, and 2.3% lies in the top ten. What was sequenced was peripheral blood. These receptors all come from a woman aged 45 to 65 with acute or convalescent COVID-19.

V and J are TRBV29-1 and TRBJ1-2; possible D gene TRBD1, 5 bases. Germline loops: CDR1 SQVTM, CDR2 ANQGSEA. V lost 1 base, J lost 8 bases, and 17 bases lay in between. The CDR3 is 14 amino acids. The CDR3 loop is CSVEGLRGRYGYTF. The CDR3 nucleotides read TGCAGCGTTGAAGGGCTTCGGGGGAGGTACGGCTACACCTTC. The full variable domain, with the rest looked up from reference TRBV29-1 and TRBJ1-2, is SAVISQKPSRDICQRGTSLTIQCQVDSQVTMMFWYRQQPGQSLTLIATANQGSEATYESGFVIDKFPISRPNLTFSTLTVSNMSPEDSSIYLCSVEGLRGRYGYTFGSGTRLTVV.

J is TRBJ2-4 and V is TRBV15; 8 bases line up with TRBD2. This CDR3 is built from 20 residues. The V gene end was trimmed by 1 base and the J gene end by 0 bases; junction bases not matched to a gene: 14. Germline V gives CDR1 LNHNV, CDR2 YYDKDF (reference sequence). For the CDR3, the DNA is TGTGCCACCAGCAGAGTACTCGGACTAGCCCTGATGGTAGCCAAAAACATTCAGTACTTC. Protein product: CATSRVLGLALMVAKNIQYF.

V usage is TRBV10-1 and J usage is TRBJ2-3; 9 positions agree with TRBD2. Trimming cost V 2 bases and J 4 bases; bases outside gene matches: 7. This CDR3 contains 16 residues. Germline V gene sequence: CDR1 WNHNN, CDR2 SYGVQD (reference sequence). CDR3 nucleotides: TGCGCCAGCAGTGAGAAAGGAGCGGGAGGTCCAGATACGCAGTATTTT. Translated, it gives CASSEKGAGGPDTQYF.

V usage is TRBV24-1 and J usage is TRBJ2-1; 12 bases are shared with TRBD2. The ends lost 0 bases at V and 6 bases at J; junction bases unmatched: 11. The germline V gene encodes CDR1 KGHDR and CDR2 SFDVKD. CDR3 length: 19 amino acids. Here the CDR3 DNA reads TGTGCCACCAGTGATTTGCCGATACGACTAGCGGGAGTAGGCAATGAGCAGTTCTTC. The encoded protein is CATSDLPIRLAGVGNEQFF.

The rearrangement joins TRBV2 to TRBJ1-4, with 9 bases fitting TRBD1. CDR1 and CDR2 from the germline V gene are SNHLY and FYNNEI. The CDR3 is 16 amino acids. J was trimmed by 6 bases and V by 6 bases; bases with no gene match: 11. CDR3 loop: CASSDRGSQGDEKLFF. The CDR3 nucleotides read TGTGCCAGCAGCGACAGGGGGTCTCAAGGGGATGAAAAACTGTTTTTT. Using reference TRBV2 and TRBJ1-4 for the parts outside the CDR3, the full variable domain is EPEVTQTPSHQVTQMGQEVILRCVPISNHLYFYWYRQILGQKVEFLVSFYNNEISEKSEIFDDQFSVERPDGSNFTLKIRSTKLEDSAMYFCASSDRGSQGDEKLFFGSGTQLSVL.

This clone was counted between two and nine times. V and J are TRBV9 and TRBJ2-3; D is undetermined. The CDR3 length is 13 residues. V lost 4 bases and J lost 2, with 8 bases in between. The V gene's germline CDR1 is SGDLS and CDR2 YYNGEE. CDR3 bases: TGTGCCAGCAGCTCCTACTACACAGATACGCAGTATTTT. As protein: CASSSYYTDTQYF. The full variable domain, its missing parts supplied by reference TRBV9 and TRBJ2-3, is DSGVTQTPKHLITATGQRVTLRCSPRSGDLSVYWYQQSLDQGLQFLIQYYNGEERAKGNILERFSAQQFPDLHSELNLSSLELGDSALYFCASSSYYTDTQYFGPGTRLTVL.

Only one count was recorded for this clone. The gene calls are TRBV6-5 and TRBJ2-1; 8 nucleotides agree with TRBD2. Germline trimming cut 5 bases from V and 0 bases from J; bases unmatched to any gene: 3. The CDR3 is 15 amino acids. Germline loops: CDR1 MNHEY, CDR2 SVGAGI. The CDR3 loop is CASSTGRVSYNEQFF. CDR3 coding DNA: TGTGCCAGCAGTACCGGGAGGGTCTCCTACAATGAGCAGTTCTTC.

The chain is built from TRBV11-1 and TRBJ2-5; 12 bases fit TRBD2. Germline trimming cut 2 bases from V and 5 bases from J; bases unmatched to any gene: 3. The CDR3 runs to 15 residues. Germline assignment: CDR1 SGHAT and CDR2 FQDESV (reference sequence). The CDR3 protein is CASSLSTSGRETQYF. CDR3 nucleotide sequence: TGTGCCAGCAGCTTAAGCACTAGCGGGAGGGAGACCCAGTACTTC.

The chain is built from TRBV5-5 and TRBJ1-2, with 8 bases lining up with TRBD1. J was trimmed by 8 bases and V by 4 bases; bases with no gene match: 13. Germline lookup yields CDR1 SGHKS and CDR2 YYEKEE (reference sequence). The CDR3 is 15 residues long. The CDR3 sequence is CASSLVLDRAAGYTF. The CDR3 DNA follows: TGTGCCAGCAGCCTTGTCCTGGACAGGGCAGCGGGCTACACCTTC.

V usage is TRBV4-1 and J usage is TRBJ2-7, with TRBD2 matching 9 bases. Trimming cost V 1 base and J 4 bases; bases outside gene matches: 5. This CDR3 region has 15 residues. Looked up from germline, CDR1 is MGHRA and CDR2 is YSYEKL. CDR3 region: CASSQVAGAGYEQYF. For the CDR3, the DNA is TGCGCCAGCAGCCAAGTAGCGGGAGCTGGGTACGAGCAGTACTTC.

The gene calls are TRBV28 and TRBJ2-1; 9 bases fit TRBD2. CDR1 MDHEN and CDR2 SYDVKM come from the germline V gene. This CDR3 comprises 15 residues. With 5 bases clipped from V and 7 bases from J, the junction kept 9 bases outside the gene matches. CDR3 residues: CASSGPGLAENEQFF. CDR3 bases: TGTGCCAGCAGTGGTCCGGGACTAGCTGAGAATGAGCAGTTCTTC.

The table lists this clone with a count of one. The chain recombines TRBV2 with TRBJ1-1; D ambiguous. CDR1 and CDR2 from the germline V gene are SNHLY and FYNNEI. The CDR3 totals 13 residues. V was pared by 7 bases and J by 7 bases, with 16 bases between. This CDR3 is CASTLESFGEAFF. In DNA form, the CDR3 reads TGTGCCAGCACCCTCGAGAGCTTTGGTGAAGCTTTCTTT.

The chain uses TRBV12-3 or TRBV12-4 and TRBJ1-2; TRBD1 is a possible D gene (6 bases). CDR3 size: 12 residues. V was clipped by 4 bases and J by 4 bases, with 7 bases between them. DNA of the CDR3: TGTGCCAGCAGTTACAGGGCCTATGGCTACACCTTC. Amino acids: CASSYRAYGYTF.

The chain combines TRBV18 with TRBJ2-3; D is perhaps TRBD1 (6 bases). The CDR3 extends over 14 amino acids. Trimming removed 3 bases at V and 0 bases at J, with 7 bases between. CDR1 and CDR2 from the germline V gene are KGHSH and LQKENI. CDR3 protein: CASSPDRSTDTQYF. The CDR3 DNA sequence: TGTGCCAGCTCACCCGACAGGAGCACAGATACGCAGTATTTT.

V usage is TRBV13 and J usage is TRBJ2-7; D is possibly TRBD1 (5 bases). The germline CDR1 and CDR2 sequences are PRHDT and FYEKMQ (reference sequence). Between the trimmed V and J ends, which lost 5 bases and 6 bases, there was a span of 14 bases. The CDR3 contains 13 residues. In DNA form, the CDR3 reads TGTGCCAGCAGCGCCTCACCCCAGGGCGAGCAGTACTTC. It codes for CASSASPQGEQYF. The variable domain in full, with the rest retrieved from reference TRBV13 and TRBJ2-7, is AAGVIQSPRHLIKEKRETATLKCYPIPRHDTVYWYQQGPGQDPQFLISFYEKMQSDKGSIPDRFSAQQFSDYHSELNMSSLELGDSALYFCASSASPQGEQYFGPGTRLTVT.

CDR3 region: CASSLVAGGLRNEQFF. The DNA for the CDR3 is TGTGCCAGCAGCTTGGTTGCAGGGGGTCTTAGAAATGAGCAGTTCTTC. This rearrangement joins TRBV5-6 to TRBJ2-1, with 7 bases matching TRBD1. Trimming at V came to 0 bases and at J to 7 bases, leaving 10 bases not matched to a gene. CDR3 length: 16 amino acids. CDR1 and CDR2 from the germline V gene are SGHDT and YYEEEE.

V gene TRBV6-1 combines with J gene TRBJ1-3; the match to TRBD1 covers 7 bases. V shed 6 bases, J shed 7 bases, and the junction held 12 bases outside the gene matches. There are 15 residues in the CDR3. Germline CDR1 is MNHNS and CDR2 is SASEGT. CDR3 sequence reads: CASRDTDRVGNTIYF. The CDR3, as DNA: TGTGCCAGCAGGGACACTGACAGGGTAGGGAACACCATATATTTT.

J is TRBJ1-1 and V is TRBV6-6; 7 nucleotides match TRBD1. V shed 5 bases, J shed 5 bases, and the junction held 5 bases outside the gene matches. The CDR3 extends over 13 amino acids. The germline gives CDR1 MNHNY, CDR2 SVGAGI (reference sequence). CDR3 loop: CASSQQGRTEAFF. The CDR3 DNA reads TGTGCCAGCAGTCAACAGGGGCGTACTGAAGCTTTCTTT.

The J gene is TRBJ2-5, the V gene TRBV19; D gene unclear. CDR3 size: 15 residues. Germline V gives CDR1 LNHDA, CDR2 SQIVND (reference sequence). V lost 6 bases and J lost 3, with 17 bases in between. The CDR3 DNA follows: TGTGCCAGTAGCAACGACCCAGGCTCTGAAGAGACCCAGTACTTC. Translation: CASSNDPGSEETQYF.

This chain links TRBV4-1 with TRBJ1-2; 8 bases align to TRBD1. Unmatched junction bases numbered 4, after V lost 0 bases and J lost 4 bases. Germline V gene lookup returns CDR1 MGHRA and CDR2 YSYEKL. The CDR3 runs to 15 residues. CDR3 loop: CASSQDFGTGYGYTF. Here the CDR3 DNA reads TGCGCCAGCAGCCAAGATTTTGGGACAGGCTATGGCTACACCTTC.

CDR3 region: CATLSSGNTIYF. For the CDR3, the DNA is TGTGCCACCCTTAGCTCTGGAAACACCATATATTTT. The gene calls are TRBV15 and TRBJ1-3; D gene uncertain. V was clipped by 8 bases and J by 0 bases, with 5 bases between them. The CDR3 is 12 amino acids. Germline values: CDR1 LNHNV, CDR2 YYDKDF (reference sequence).

This chain uses TRBV5-4 with TRBJ2-2, with 11 bases lining up with TRBD2. With 0 bases clipped from V and 10 bases from J, the junction kept 11 bases outside the gene matches. The germline CDR1 and CDR2 sequences are SGHNT and YYREEE (reference sequence). The CDR3 sequence is 17 residues long. CDR3 in DNA: TGTGCCAGCAGCTTGGTTGGGGTGACTAGCGGGATGAAGGAGCTGTTTTTT. Translated: CASSLVGVTSGMKELFF.

The genes are TRBV24-1 and TRBJ1-1; D possibly corresponds to TRBD1 (6 bases). Per germline, CDR1 KGHDR and CDR2 SFDVKD. V lost 7 bases, J lost 7 bases, and 15 bases lay in between. The CDR3 has 13 residues. As DNA, the CDR3 is TGTGCCACCAGACGGGACACCCTGAGTGAAGCTTTCTTT. The encoded protein is CATRRDTLSEAFF.

The chain recombines TRBV2 with TRBJ1-1; 7 bases match TRBD1. Per germline, CDR1 SNHLY and CDR2 FYNNEI. The junction had 6 bases not matched to a gene; V was cut back by 4 bases and J by 1 base. The CDR3 has 15 amino acids. The CDR3 sequence is CASSGGDSWNTEAFF. CDR3 DNA: TGTGCCAGCAGTGGGGGGGACAGCTGGAACACTGAAGCTTTCTTT.

The rearrangement joins TRBV11-2 to TRBJ1-1, with a tentative D call TRBD1 (6 bases). Per the germline V gene, CDR1 is SGHAT and CDR2 is FQNNGV. The CDR3 totals 14 residues. Trimming took 5 bases from V and 0 from J, leaving 10 bases between them. CDR3 in amino acids: CASSPGTLNTEAFF. Written as DNA, the CDR3 is TGTGCCAGCAGCCCCGGGACATTGAACACTGAAGCTTTCTTT.

CDR3 in DNA: TGCGCCAGCGGTACAGGGAGCTCCTACGAGCAGTACTTC. It is translated as CASGTGSSYEQYF. This chain uses TRBV5-1 with TRBJ2-7; weak D call: TRBD1 (6 bases). The CDR3 runs to 13 residues. With 7 bases removed from V and 0 bases from J, the gap between germline ends came to 11 bases. Germline V gene lookup returns CDR1 SGHRS and CDR2 YFSETQ.

The chain uses TRBV28 and TRBJ1-5, with D unresolved. The CDR3 extends over 14 amino acids. CDR1 is MDHEN, CDR2 SYDVKM, per germline. V lost 3 bases and J lost 6, with 12 bases in between. The CDR3 DNA reads TGTGCCAGCAGTTTTCGAGAACCGTTTCAGCCCCAGCATTTT. Translation gives CASSFREPFQPQHF.